The 16 T cell receptor beta chains below were found in one sample sequenced in a study of monozygotic twins with inflammatory bowel disease. For each CDR3 protein, TCRdb gives one entry from its re-call of the 5' RACE reads, without DNA. This sample contains some 170,000 distinct CDR3 sequences. The sequenced sample was blood. The receptors here all came from a human donor with ulcerative colitis or Crohn's disease, or a healthy co-twin of an affected twin (not recorded which).

The chain has TRBV5-1 and TRBJ2-2; the TCRdb D gene call, TRBD1, has no DNA to confirm it. The CDR3 covers 15 residues. CDR1 SGHRS and CDR2 YFSETQ come from the germline V gene. CDR3 loop: CASSLFQGNTGELFF. Full variable domain (outside the CDR3, taken from reference TRBV5-1 and TRBJ2-2): KAGVTQTPRYLIKTRGQQVTLSCSPISGHRSVSWYQQTPGQGLQFLFEYFSETQRNKGNFPGRFSGRQFSNSRSEMNVSTLELGDSALYLCASSLFQGNTGELFFGEGSRLTVL.

The genes are TRBV6-5 and TRBJ2-6. In germline, CDR1 is MNHEY, CDR2 SVGAGI. This CDR3 has 14 amino acids. The CDR3 loop reads CASSYSVGANVLTF.

The J gene is TRBJ2-2, the V gene TRBV28; the TRBD1 assignment by TCRdb is unverifiable without DNA. This CDR3 contains 16 residues. CDR1 is MDHEN, CDR2 SYDVKM, per germline. This chain's CDR3 is CASSLYPGGTTGELFF.

The chain joins TRBV24-1 to TRBJ2-1; TCRdb gives TRBD1 as the D gene, but with no DNA this cannot be confirmed. The CDR3 loop spans 16 amino acids. In germline, CDR1 is KGHDR, CDR2 SFDVKD. CDR3 protein: CATSYQGNSSYNEQFF.

The chain has TRBV3-1 and TRBJ2-3. The CDR3 runs 11 residues. CDR1 is LGHDT and CDR2 is YNNKEL in the germline V gene (reference sequence). This chain's CDR3 is CASRSTDTQYF.

The chain employs TRBV25-1 and TRBJ1-5; there is no DNA to check the TCRdb D call of TRBD1. Germline V gives CDR1 MGHDK, CDR2 SYGVNS. The CDR3 sequence is 19 residues long. The CDR3 here is CEPPKRRGQGGNSNQPQHF.

V and J are TRBV6-5 and TRBJ2-5; the TRBD1 assignment by TCRdb is unverifiable without DNA. Germline CDR1 reads MNHEY; CDR2 reads SVGAGI. The CDR3 has 11 residues. The CDR3 protein is CASTDSGARYF.

This sequence joins TRBV20-1 and TRBJ2-7; the D call from TCRdb, TRBD1, cannot be confirmed without DNA. Germline CDR1 and CDR2: DFQATT and SNEGSKA (reference sequence). The length of the CDR3 is 15 residues. The CDR3 loop reads CSARDFGTELYEQYF.

The chain combines TRBV11-1 with TRBJ2-1. Germline CDR1 is SGHAT and CDR2 is FQDESV (reference sequence). The CDR3 totals 16 residues. The CDR3 loop is CASSFNTGSSYNEQFF.

The rearrangement joins TRBV12-3 or TRBV12-4 to TRBJ2-3; TCRdb picks TRBD2, but there is no DNA to check that call. This CDR3 comprises 14 residues. CDR3: CASILGSGTDTQYF.

V is TRBV6-4 and J is TRBJ2-2; TCRdb picks TRBD2, but there is no DNA to check that call. CDR1 and CDR2 (germline): MRHNA, SNTAGT. The CDR3 consists of 14 residues. The CDR3: CASSGETNTGELFF.

This chain uses TRBV12-3 or TRBV12-4 with TRBJ2-5; absent DNA, TCRdb's TRBD1 call cannot be checked. The CDR3 length is 14 residues. CDR3 in amino acids: CASSLMGGRETQYF.

The chain is built from TRBV28 and TRBJ2-6. The germline gives CDR1 MDHEN, CDR2 SYDVKM. The CDR3 spans 15 residues. The CDR3 loop is CASSLALGGANVLTF.

CDR3 sequence reads: CASSLTPHRQDQETQYF. The chain carries TRBV28 and TRBJ2-5; checking the TCRdb D call of TRBD1 is not possible without DNA. CDR1 is MDHEN, CDR2 SYDVKM, per germline. This CDR3 region has 17 residues.

The J gene is TRBJ1-1, the V gene TRBV12-3 or TRBV12-4. CDR3 length: 12 residues. This CDR3 is CASSFVNTEAFF.

The rearrangement uses TRBV24-1 and TRBJ1-1; the D call of TRBD1 rests on TCRdb alone, since no DNA is present to check it. The germline V gene has CDR1 KGHDR and CDR2 SFDVKD. This CDR3 contains 13 residues. The CDR3 loop reads CATRQGKGTEAFF.